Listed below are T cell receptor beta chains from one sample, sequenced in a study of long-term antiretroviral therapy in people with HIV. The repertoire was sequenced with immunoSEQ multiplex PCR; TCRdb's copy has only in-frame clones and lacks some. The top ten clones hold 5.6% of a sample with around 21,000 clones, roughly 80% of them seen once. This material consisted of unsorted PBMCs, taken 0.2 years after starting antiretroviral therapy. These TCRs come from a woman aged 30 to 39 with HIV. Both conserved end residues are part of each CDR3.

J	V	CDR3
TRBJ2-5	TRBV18	CASSPRGQSQETQYF
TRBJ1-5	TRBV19	CASSIPRDRGGRGQPQHF
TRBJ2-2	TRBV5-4	CASSPSGGNTGELFF
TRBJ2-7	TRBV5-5	CASSLTGTSAYEQYF
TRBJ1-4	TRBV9	CASSVGFGQGVATNEKLFF
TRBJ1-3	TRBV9	CASSTTGGAHRNTIYF
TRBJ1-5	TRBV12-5	CASGAGDGNQPQHF
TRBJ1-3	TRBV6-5	CATLAGGAGNTIYF
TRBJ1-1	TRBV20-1	CSARGEGGAFF
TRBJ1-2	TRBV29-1	CSVRDDRGYGYTF
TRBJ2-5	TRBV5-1	CASSREGGVETQYF
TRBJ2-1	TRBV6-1	CASSEQAGDWNEQFF
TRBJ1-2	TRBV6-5	CASTSRAGYGYTF
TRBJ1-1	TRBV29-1	CSVGYRGREGTEAFF
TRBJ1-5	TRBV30	CAWGVGTTPDQPQHF
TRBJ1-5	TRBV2	CASSDMNSNQPQHF
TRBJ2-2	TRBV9	CASSVGGDGYTGELFF
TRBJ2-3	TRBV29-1	CSVEEGGAWEYF
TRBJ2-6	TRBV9	CASSEKGSGANVLTF
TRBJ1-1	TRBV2	CASIGRNTEAFF
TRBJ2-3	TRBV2	CASNLAGITDTQYF
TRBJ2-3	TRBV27	CASSKMTSGEYTDTQYF
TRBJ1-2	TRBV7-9	CASSLTVNYGYTF
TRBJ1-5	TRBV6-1	CASSVKTTGASNQPQHF
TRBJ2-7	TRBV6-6	CASTEDPFVLYEQYF
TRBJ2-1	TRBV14	CASSQEGSGVVNEQFF
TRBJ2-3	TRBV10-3	CAISVDRAPTDTQYF
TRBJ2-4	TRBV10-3	CAISESEWGPLAKNIQYF
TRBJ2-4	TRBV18	CASSPGQKNIQYF
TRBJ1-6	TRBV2	CASVVNNSPLHF
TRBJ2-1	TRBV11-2	CASSVRDGSYNEQFF
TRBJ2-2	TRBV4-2	CASSQAVGTPNTGELFF
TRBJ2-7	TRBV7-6	CASSSTTPEQYF
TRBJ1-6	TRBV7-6	CASSSDLNYNSPLHF
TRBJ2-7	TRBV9	CASSYPPEQYF
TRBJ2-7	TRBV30	CAWSVLGGEGEQYF
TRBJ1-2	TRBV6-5	CASSYSTGHGYTF
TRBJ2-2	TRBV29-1	CSVGGSSNTGELFF
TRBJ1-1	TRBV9	CASSVTGNGAEAFF
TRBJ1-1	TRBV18	CASSPYRANTEAFF
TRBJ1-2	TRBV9	CASSGTGNSYLGGYTF
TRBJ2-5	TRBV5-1	CASSTTGGGETQYF
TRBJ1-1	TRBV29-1	CSTTPGREAFF
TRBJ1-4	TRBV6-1	CASRLGGTVEKLFF
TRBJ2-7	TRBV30	CAWTGDSYEQYF
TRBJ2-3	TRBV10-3	CAIRGQGATDTQYF
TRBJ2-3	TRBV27	CASSSPAGEGLDTQYF
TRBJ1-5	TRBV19	CASRDRGYSNQPQHF